Described below is a single TCR beta chain sequence and its context. Its antigen is unknown. Its ends do not fully match the called genes, so a read error is possible. This entry belongs to a study of shared clonotypes between healthy human individuals. Overall study context: The people who gave samples were a couple of women and a few men aged 18 to 49. Donors had three CD4 naive, three CD4 memory, two CD8 naive and one CD8 memory plate apiece. General study results and limits: The researchers took only blood, and tissue repertoires probably look different.

The naive CD8 population came from CD45RO-negative cells selected for CCR7, without terminally differentiated effector memory CD45RA+ cells. Per the authors' pipeline: Owing to the provision of junction-only sequences devoid of quality scores by immunoSEQ, filtering differed. The table came from immunoSEQ multiplex PCR; TCRdb's copy has only in-frame clones and leaves some out. The DNA gave D and trimming, while V, J and clone size come from that table. The data hold approximately 740,000 clones, with 80% to 95% observed a single time. The source of this sequence is a man younger than 40 in good health. Sequenced input: naive CD8+ T cells sorted from blood.

CDR3 DNA: TGTGCCAGCAGATTAGGGGGGTTGAGCACAGATACGCAGTATTTT. Its translation is CASRLGGLSTDTQYF. This chain connects TRBV7-9 to TRBJ2-3, with D possibly being TRBD1 or TRBD2 (6 bases each). Germline V gene sequence: CDR1 SEHNR, CDR2 FQNEAQ (reference sequence). The CDR3 is 15 residues long.